This T cell receptor (beta chain) was obtained from a study of blood T cell repertoires in COVID-19. Overall study: Samples representing acute and convalescent COVID-19 were sourced from the United States, Italy and Spain.

The CDR3 spans 13 residues. Germline CDR1 and CDR2: SGHRS and YFSETQ. The V and J ends lost 1 base and 3 bases respectively, with 8 bases between them. In the authors' workflow: The assay estimated nucleated cells by amplifying reference gene primers. Generated by immunoSEQ multiplex PCR, the TCRdb table keeps only in-frame clones and is missing some. For V, J and clone size, that table is used; D and trimming come from the DNA. This sample has under 150,000 clones, with under 85% found just once. This clonotype originated in a human donor in a cohort sampled during active COVID-19. The sequencing input was peripheral blood. The chain uses TRBV5-1 and TRBJ2-7; D remains ambiguous. The CDR3 loop reads CASSLNDFYEQYF. The DNA for the CDR3 is TGCGCCAGCAGCTTGAATGACTTCTACGAGCAGTACTTC.